This TCR beta chain originates from a study of T cells in localized non-small cell lung cancer. Broader study findings: Uninvolved adjacent lung showed higher T cell clonality than tumor. Higher blood T cell density went with longer overall survival.

TCRdb keeps only in-frame clones here, not all; method: immunoSEQ multiplex PCR. This repertoire shows 2,000 to 2,500 clones, 25% to 30% found once; its top ten account for roughly 20%. J gave up 1 base and V 7 bases, and 2 bases lay outside the gene matches. This CDR3 comprises 12 residues. Germline V gives CDR1 SQVTM, CDR2 ANQGSEA. About this clone itself: The antigen remains unidentified.

This material consisted of normal lung tissue next to the tumor, taken before any cancer treatment. This sequence originates from a male donor aged 60 or over with stage II lung adenocarcinoma. The chain combines TRBV29-1 with TRBJ2-7, with TRBD2 matching over 9 bases. The CDR3 protein is CSAGLASYEQYF. CDR3 sequence (DNA): TGCAGCGCGGGACTAGCTTCCTACGAGCAGTACTTC.